This is a list of T cell receptor beta chains from one sample in a study of cytomegalovirus exposure and HLA in healthy donors. Data came from immunoSEQ multiplex PCR; TCRdb stores just in-frame clones and leaves some out. The table lists under 200,000 clones, more than 75% of them singletons. Specimen: PBMCs. Source of these receptors: a middle-aged man in good health and CMV-seropositive. CDR3s include the opening cysteine and the closing phenylalanine or tryptophan. Fields, in order: D gene, V gene, J gene, clone size, CDR3 DNA, CDR3 protein. A D gene is named only where the DNA matches it firmly. Clone size is not always given. Where it is, it says once, few, many or a class for expanded clones.

d_call: TRBD1; v_call: TRBV6-1; j_call: TRBJ2-7; clone_size: .; cdr3_nt: TGTGCCAGCAGTGTCCGGGACAGAGGCTACTTC; cdr3_aa: CASSVRDRGYF
d_call: TRBD1; v_call: TRBV2; j_call: TRBJ2-6; clone_size: .; cdr3_nt: TGTGCCAGCAACCCGGGACAGGGCTCTGGGGCCAACGTCCTGACTTTC; cdr3_aa: CASNPGQGSGANVLTF
d_call: TRBD1; v_call: TRBV19; j_call: TRBJ2-7; clone_size: .; cdr3_nt: TGTGCCAGTAGTGTGGCCGGGACAGCTGACAAGCAGTACTTC; cdr3_aa: CASSVAGTADKQYF
d_call: .; v_call: TRBV6-5; j_call: TRBJ1-5; clone_size: few; cdr3_nt: TGTGCCAGCAGTCTTACCTGGACAGCCAATCAGCCCCAGCATTTT; cdr3_aa: CASSLTWTANQPQHF
d_call: TRBD2; v_call: TRBV6-5; j_call: TRBJ2-7; clone_size: .; cdr3_nt: TGTGCCAGCAGATCACTAGCGGGGGCTTACGAGCAGTACTTC; cdr3_aa: CASRSLAGAYEQYF
d_call: .; v_call: TRBV6-1; j_call: TRBJ2-7; clone_size: .; cdr3_nt: TGTGCCAGCAGTGAGGCTGACTCCTACGAGCAGTACTTC; cdr3_aa: CASSEADSYEQYF
d_call: .; v_call: TRBV6-5; j_call: TRBJ1-1; clone_size: few; cdr3_nt: TGTGCCAGCAGTTTTAAGGACAGGAACACTGAAGCTTTCTTT; cdr3_aa: CASSFKDRNTEAFF
d_call: TRBD1; v_call: TRBV20-1; j_call: TRBJ2-7; clone_size: .; cdr3_nt: TGCAGCGGGCAGGGGGCCTACGAGCAGTACTTC; cdr3_aa: CSGQGAYEQYF
d_call: .; v_call: TRBV5-6; j_call: TRBJ1-5; clone_size: .; cdr3_nt: TGTGCCAGCAGCTTGGGGGGCATAGGCAATCAGCCCCAGCATTTT; cdr3_aa: CASSLGGIGNQPQHF
d_call: TRBD2; v_call: TRBV14; j_call: TRBJ2-3; clone_size: .; cdr3_nt: TGTGCCATCCCGGGCTGGGCGGGGGGGCGGACTAGCACAGATACGCAGTATTTT; cdr3_aa: CAIPGWAGGRTSTDTQYF
d_call: .; v_call: TRBV29-1; j_call: TRBJ1-1; clone_size: .; cdr3_nt: TGCAGCGTCTACCCCGATTTGACTGAAGCTTTCTTT; cdr3_aa: CSVYPDLTEAFF
d_call: TRBD1; v_call: TRBV15; j_call: TRBJ2-7; clone_size: .; cdr3_nt: TGTGCCACCAGCGTGGACAGGACCTACGAGCAGTACTTC; cdr3_aa: CATSVDRTYEQYF
d_call: .; v_call: TRBV7-9; j_call: TRBJ2-3; clone_size: once; cdr3_nt: TGTGCCAGCAGCCCCGGACAGCTAACCAGCACAGATACGCAGTATTTT; cdr3_aa: CASSPGQLTSTDTQYF
d_call: .; v_call: TRBV6-1; j_call: TRBJ1-2; clone_size: .; cdr3_nt: TGTGCCAGCTTCGGTAACTATGGCTACACCTTC; cdr3_aa: CASFGNYGYTF
d_call: TRBD1; v_call: TRBV2; j_call: TRBJ2-7; clone_size: .; cdr3_nt: TGTGCCAGCGCCGGGACAGGGAACGACGAGCAGTACTTC; cdr3_aa: CASAGTGNDEQYF
d_call: .; v_call: TRBV6-1; j_call: TRBJ2-1; clone_size: .; cdr3_nt: TGTGCCAGCAGTGAACCAGGGTCCCCCTACAATGAGCAGTTCTTC; cdr3_aa: CASSEPGSPYNEQFF
d_call: TRBD2; v_call: TRBV7-2; j_call: TRBJ2-1; clone_size: .; cdr3_nt: TGTGCCAGCAGCTTAACTAGCGGGGGGGCATCCTACAATGAGCAGTTCTTC; cdr3_aa: CASSLTSGGASYNEQFF
d_call: TRBD1; v_call: TRBV5-6; j_call: TRBJ2-7; clone_size: .; cdr3_nt: TGTGCCAGCAGCGATCTCAGGGGGCGTGTGGACGAGCAGTACTTC; cdr3_aa: CASSDLRGRVDEQYF
d_call: .; v_call: TRBV5-8; j_call: TRBJ1-1; clone_size: .; cdr3_nt: TGTGCCAGCAGCTTTACGTGGGAGGGGCACACTGAAGCTTTCTTT; cdr3_aa: CASSFTWEGHTEAFF
d_call: TRBD1; v_call: TRBV6-6; j_call: TRBJ1-5; clone_size: once; cdr3_nt: TGTGCCAGCGACAGGGTATCAAATCAGCCCCAGCATTTT; cdr3_aa: CASDRVSNQPQHF
d_call: .; v_call: TRBV23-1; j_call: TRBJ1-5; clone_size: .; cdr3_nt: TGCGCCAGCAGTCAGCCCTGGGAGCTACTTTATAGCAATCAGCCCCAGCATTTT; cdr3_aa: CASSQPWELLYSNQPQHF
d_call: TRBD1; v_call: TRBV28; j_call: TRBJ1-5; clone_size: .; cdr3_nt: TGTGCCAGTAGACAGGGGGGCAGCAATCAGCCCCAGCATTTT; cdr3_aa: CASRQGGSNQPQHF
d_call: .; v_call: TRBV5-1; j_call: TRBJ2-7; clone_size: .; cdr3_nt: TGCGCCAGCAGCTTGGGGACAGAGGACGAGCAGTACTTC; cdr3_aa: CASSLGTEDEQYF
d_call: TRBD2; v_call: TRBV7-3; j_call: TRBJ2-3; clone_size: .; cdr3_nt: TGTGCCAGCAGCAAAAGGGCCAGCGGGAGAGGGACAGATACGCAGTATTTT; cdr3_aa: CASSKRASGRGTDTQYF
d_call: TRBD1; v_call: TRBV4-1; j_call: TRBJ2-5; clone_size: .; cdr3_nt: TGCGCCAGCAAGAGGACAGGCGGCATCGAAGAGACCCAGTACTTC; cdr3_aa: CASKRTGGIEETQYF
d_call: .; v_call: TRBV7-3; j_call: TRBJ1-1; clone_size: .; cdr3_nt: TGTGCCAGCGGGCAGGAGAACACTGAAGCTTTCTTT; cdr3_aa: CASGQENTEAFF
d_call: .; v_call: TRBV13; j_call: TRBJ1-2; clone_size: .; cdr3_nt: TGTGCCAGCAGCTTAAGGGCGGCGGGGTATGGCTACACCTTC; cdr3_aa: CASSLRAAGYGYTF
d_call: .; v_call: TRBV7-2; j_call: TRBJ1-2; clone_size: .; cdr3_nt: TGTGCCAGCAGCTTAAGGGGTTCCTGGGGCTACACCTTC; cdr3_aa: CASSLRGSWGYTF
d_call: .; v_call: TRBV7-2; j_call: TRBJ2-3; clone_size: .; cdr3_nt: TGTGCCAGCAGCTGGGGGACATCAGATACGCAGTATTTT; cdr3_aa: CASSWGTSDTQYF
d_call: TRBD2; v_call: TRBV9; j_call: TRBJ2-2; clone_size: .; cdr3_nt: TGTGCCAGCAGCGCACCCTCGGGTAGCGGGAGCCGCAGCACCGGGGAGCTGTTTTTT; cdr3_aa: CASSAPSGSGSRSTGELFF
d_call: TRBD1; v_call: TRBV5-7; j_call: TRBJ1-4; clone_size: .; cdr3_nt: TGTGCCAGCAGCCAGCTTCGGTTACAGGGGTTCCATGAAAAACTGTTTTTT; cdr3_aa: CASSQLRLQGFHEKLFF
d_call: TRBD2; v_call: TRBV6-6; j_call: TRBJ2-3; clone_size: .; cdr3_nt: TGTGCCAGCAGCCCTCGACTAGCGGGAGTCACAGATACGCAGTATTTT; cdr3_aa: CASSPRLAGVTDTQYF
d_call: TRBD1; v_call: TRBV29-1; j_call: TRBJ2-7; clone_size: .; cdr3_nt: TGCAGCGTACTGACAGGGTACTCCTACGAGCAGTACTTC; cdr3_aa: CSVLTGYSYEQYF
d_call: .; v_call: TRBV4-3; j_call: TRBJ2-3; clone_size: .; cdr3_nt: TGCGCCAGCAGCCAAGATAGGCGGGACAGCACAGATACGCAGTATTTT; cdr3_aa: CASSQDRRDSTDTQYF
d_call: .; v_call: TRBV7-2; j_call: TRBJ2-7; clone_size: .; cdr3_nt: TGTGCCAGCAGCCAGGAGGGATCTTTCGTCTTCGAGCAGTACTTC; cdr3_aa: CASSQEGSFVFEQYF
d_call: .; v_call: TRBV29-1; j_call: TRBJ1-5; clone_size: .; cdr3_nt: TGCAGCGTTGCGGGGGGAGGCGGGCAGCCCCAGCATTTT; cdr3_aa: CSVAGGGGQPQHF
d_call: TRBD2; v_call: TRBV29-1; j_call: TRBJ2-1; clone_size: few; cdr3_nt: TGCAGCGTTGGGTCCGCCGGACTAGCGGGGAACAATGAGCAGTTCTTC; cdr3_aa: CSVGSAGLAGNNEQFF
d_call: TRBD2; v_call: TRBV4-3; j_call: TRBJ2-5; clone_size: .; cdr3_nt: TGCGCCAGCAGCCAAGGGGCCGGGGGACTAGCGGGCTCACAAGAGACCCAGTACTTC; cdr3_aa: CASSQGAGGLAGSQETQYF
d_call: TRBD1; v_call: TRBV28; j_call: TRBJ2-1; clone_size: .; cdr3_nt: TGTGCCAGCAGTTCCCCCCGGGACAGGGCTTCCTACAATGAGCAGTTCTTC; cdr3_aa: CASSSPRDRASYNEQFF
d_call: TRBD1; v_call: TRBV4-1; j_call: TRBJ1-5; clone_size: .; cdr3_nt: TGCGCCAGCAGCCAAGACAGGGGGACGTTGCAGCCCCAGCATTTT; cdr3_aa: CASSQDRGTLQPQHF
d_call: .; v_call: TRBV4-1; j_call: TRBJ2-5; clone_size: .; cdr3_nt: TGCGCCAGCAGCCCCCAAGGGGGGGCTAGTGAGACCCAGTACTTC; cdr3_aa: CASSPQGGASETQYF
d_call: TRBD1; v_call: TRBV10-3; j_call: TRBJ2-1; clone_size: .; cdr3_nt: TGTGCCATCAGACCCGGGACAGGGGGCAAACACTACAATGAGCAGTTCTTC; cdr3_aa: CAIRPGTGGKHYNEQFF
d_call: .; v_call: TRBV6-6; j_call: TRBJ2-7; clone_size: .; cdr3_nt: TGTGCCAGCAGTCAGGGGGGCGAGCAGTACTTC; cdr3_aa: CASSQGGEQYF
d_call: TRBD1; v_call: TRBV5-4; j_call: TRBJ2-2; clone_size: .; cdr3_nt: TGTGCCAGCAGTGGGGGACAGGGGGCCCCGAACACCGGGGAGCTGTTTTTT; cdr3_aa: CASSGGQGAPNTGELFF
d_call: TRBD1; v_call: TRBV28; j_call: TRBJ1-1; clone_size: .; cdr3_nt: TGTGCCAGCAGTCCCGGACAGGCATACACTGAAGCTTTCTTT; cdr3_aa: CASSPGQAYTEAFF
d_call: .; v_call: TRBV11-3; j_call: TRBJ2-3; clone_size: .; cdr3_nt: TGTGCCAGCAGCGTCAGTGCTAGCACAGATACGCAGTATTTT; cdr3_aa: CASSVSASTDTQYF
d_call: TRBD1; v_call: TRBV5-1; j_call: TRBJ1-2; clone_size: .; cdr3_nt: TGCGCCAGCAGCTCGACGGGACAGGGCGCTAACTATGGCTACACCTTC; cdr3_aa: CASSSTGQGANYGYTF
d_call: TRBD1; v_call: TRBV25-1; j_call: TRBJ1-2; clone_size: .; cdr3_nt: TGTGCCAGCAGTGAGCCGACAGGGGTGGATGGCTACACCTTC; cdr3_aa: CASSEPTGVDGYTF
d_call: .; v_call: TRBV18; j_call: TRBJ1-2; clone_size: .; cdr3_nt: TGTGCCAGCTCACCAGGGTTCCAGGCGGGGTATGGCTACACCTTC; cdr3_aa: CASSPGFQAGYGYTF
d_call: .; v_call: TRBV29-1; j_call: TRBJ2-5; clone_size: .; cdr3_nt: TGCAGCGTGATCGATGCAGAAGAGACCCAGTACTTC; cdr3_aa: CSVIDAEETQYF
d_call: TRBD2; v_call: TRBV7-9; j_call: TRBJ2-1; clone_size: .; cdr3_nt: TGTGCCAGCAGCCGAACTAGCGGGAGTGCCGCCAGAGATGAGCAGTTCTTC; cdr3_aa: CASSRTSGSAARDEQFF
d_call: .; v_call: TRBV20-1; j_call: TRBJ2-7; clone_size: .; cdr3_nt: TGCAGTGCGTCCCTCTACGAGCAGTACTTC; cdr3_aa: CSASLYEQYF
d_call: TRBD2; v_call: TRBV7-9; j_call: TRBJ2-3; clone_size: .; cdr3_nt: TGTGCCAGCAGCTTAGACTTAGCGGGGGGCCCAGATACGCAGTATTTT; cdr3_aa: CASSLDLAGGPDTQYF
d_call: .; v_call: TRBV28; j_call: TRBJ2-3; clone_size: .; cdr3_nt: TGTGCCAGCAGTTTAGCCACAGGGTCCTCCTCCAGTACGCAGTATTTT; cdr3_aa: CASSLATGSSSSTQYF
d_call: TRBD1; v_call: TRBV9; j_call: TRBJ1-3; clone_size: .; cdr3_nt: TGTGCCAGCAGCGCCGGGACAGGGTTTGGAAACACCATATATTTT; cdr3_aa: CASSAGTGFGNTIYF